The sequence of this T cell receptor beta chain was determined in a study of graft-versus-host responses after intestinal transplantation. Study-level information: Once they had received anti-thymocyte globulin induction, all recipients took tacrolimus and steroids for 2 to 4 years.

The CDR3 loop spans 15 amino acids. The germline gives CDR1 SEHNR, CDR2 FQNEAQ (reference sequence). Deletions cut 5 bases from V and 3 bases from J, with 17 bases between. On this clone itself: Its specificity is not known.

Measured with immunoSEQ multiplex PCR; TCRdb has only the in-frame clones, and not every one. The sample has under 150,000 clones, 90% to 95% seen once. The source is a human donor who received an intestinal transplant. Specimen: unstimulated CD4+ T cells sorted from spleen or lymph node cells, collected before intestinal transplant. The chain couples TRBV7-9 to TRBJ2-7; D may be TRBD2 (5 bases). Here the CDR3 reads CASSPRGNSIYEQYF. For the CDR3, the DNA is TGTGCCAGCAGCCCTCGGGGAAACTCAATCTACGAGCAGTACTTC.